Presented here are 22 T cell receptor beta chains from one specimen sequenced in a study of CD8+CD57+ T cells in acquired aplastic anemia. Genomic DNA, the template, was used for profiling of the TCR beta VDJ and CDR3. In TCRdb, the reads were re-called with MiXCR into one record per CDR3 protein. Among about 220,000 distinct CDR3 sequences listed, 30% to 40% were seen once. The sequencing sample was made of sorted CD4+, CD8+, or CD8+CD57+ T cells (not recorded which) from PBMCs. The receptor set was obtained from a human donor in good health, serving as a control.

The V gene is TRBV2, the J gene TRBJ2-6; D gene uncertain. This CDR3 comprises 12 residues. V lost 1 base, J lost 5 bases, and 0 bases lay in between. CDR1 and CDR2 from the germline V gene are SNHLY and FYNNEI. CDR3 in DNA: TGTGCCAGCAGTGAAGGGGCCAACGTCCTGACTTTC. This codes for CASSEGANVLTF.

This clonotype was picked up a small number of times. This may come from a read error, since a much larger clone is one base off. The V gene is TRBV2, the J gene TRBJ1-3; no clear D. The CDR3 consists of 17 residues. Germline-derived CDR1 and CDR2 are SNHLY and FYNNEI. Trimming shortened V by 6 bases and J by 1 base, and 19 bases separated the two germline ends. The CDR3 DNA follows: TGTGCCAGCAGCGTGACTCCCTTCAAGGAGTCTGGAAACACCATATATTTT. Protein product: CASSVTPFKESGNTIYF. The variable domain in full, completed from reference TRBV2 and TRBJ1-3, reads EPEVTQTPSHQVTQMGQEVILRCVPISNHLYFYWYRQILGQKVEFLVSFYNNEISEKSEIFDDQFSVERPDGSNFTLKIRSTKLEDSAMYFCASSVTPFKESGNTIYFGEGSWLTVV.

This clonotype was counted between two and nine times. CDR3 protein: CASGNTGELFF. For the CDR3, the DNA is TGTGCCAGTGGTAACACCGGGGAGCTGTTTTTT. The chain has TRBV11-3 and TRBJ2-2, with no clear D. Germline V gene data show CDR1 as SGHNT and CDR2 as YENEEA. The CDR3 is 11 amino acids. The V and J ends lost 9 bases and 2 bases respectively, with 4 bases between them.

This clonotype was detected many times. This chain links TRBV12-3 or TRBV12-4 with TRBJ1-5; TRBD1 aligns across 11 bases. Unmatched junction bases numbered 12, after V lost 6 bases and J lost 11 bases. The CDR3 is 15 amino acids. CDR3 protein: CASSHGQGALGAQHF. CDR3 DNA sequence: TGTGCCAGCAGCCATGGACAGGGGGCCTTAGGAGCCCAGCATTTT.

The chain carries TRBV4-1 and TRBJ2-2; 13 bases line up with TRBD2. The CDR3 is 20 residues long. V lost 3 bases to trimming and J lost 0 bases; unmatched junction nucleotides: 10. Germline CDR1 and CDR2: MGHRA and YSYEKL. The CDR3 nucleotides are TGCGCCAGCAGCCAGTGGGGACTAGCGGGAACGTTCGCGAACACCGGGGAGCTGTTTTTT. Translated, it gives CASSQWGLAGTFANTGELFF.

This clonotype has more than one count but fewer than ten. The rearrangement uses TRBV6-1 and TRBJ1-1; TRBD1 agrees at 7 bases. The CDR3 is 11 amino acids. The germline CDR1 and CDR2 sequences are MNHNS and SASEGT. V gave up 6 bases and J gave up 10 bases; unmatched junction bases: 5. The CDR3 DNA reads TGTGCCAGCAGCGGAAGGGGGCCAGCTTTCTTT. Its translation: CASSGRGPAFF.

This chain joins TRBV30 and TRBJ2-7; D might be TRBD1 or TRBD2, each matching 5 bases. This CDR3 contains 15 residues. Germline assignment: CDR1 GTSNPN and CDR2 SVGIG (reference sequence). Trimming removed 1 base at V and 9 bases at J, with 22 bases between. The CDR3 DNA is TGTGCCTGGAGTGAAAGAACCCGGGACGCTCCATGGCAGTACTTC. Amino acid sequence: CAWSERTRDAPWQYF.

This clonotype was detected a few times. The final CDR3 position lacks the conserved phenylalanine or tryptophan, pointing to a likely read error. The chain carries TRBV4-1 and TRBJ2-7, with 7 positions matching TRBD2. This CDR3 region has 16 residues. Germline lookup yields CDR1 MGHRA and CDR2 YSYEKL. V lost 2 bases and J lost 6; bases outside the gene matches: 13. For the CDR3, the DNA is TGCGCCAGCAGCCAACTTGGGGGAGGGGTGGGAGGCGAGCAGTACATC. Protein: CASSQLGGGVGGEQYI.

The chain recombines TRBV30 with TRBJ2-2, with 8 positions matching TRBD2. In germline, CDR1 is GTSNPN, CDR2 SVGIG (reference sequence). Trimming cost V 2 bases and J 4 bases; bases outside gene matches: 6. This CDR3 has 15 amino acids. CDR3 sequence reads: CAWSLRGGRTGELFF. The DNA of the CDR3 is TGTGCCTGGAGTCTTCGGGGGGGCCGCACCGGGGAGCTGTTTTTT.

This clonotype was picked up many times. This chain links TRBV29-1 with TRBJ2-1, with a tentative D call TRBD2 (5 bases). The CDR3 runs 13 residues. V lost 6 bases, J lost 4 bases, and 13 bases lay in between. Germline lookup yields CDR1 SQVTM and CDR2 ANQGSEA. This CDR3 is CSVVSSAYNEQFF. Here the CDR3 DNA reads TGCAGCGTCGTGAGTAGCGCGTACAATGAGCAGTTCTTC.

This rearrangement joins TRBV12-3 or TRBV12-4 to TRBJ1-1; D might be TRBD1 (5 bases). The CDR3 has 15 residues. Between the trimmed V and J ends, which lost 6 bases and 5 bases, there was a span of 19 bases. The CDR3 region is CASSPWTLQGTEAFF. The CDR3, as DNA: TGTGCCAGCAGCCCATGGACACTCCAAGGGACTGAAGCTTTCTTT.

Turning to this clonotype: Just one base apart from a much larger clone, this may be a read error. The V and J genes are TRBV11-1 and TRBJ1-2; TRBD1 agrees at 9 bases. The CDR3 runs 15 residues. The germline V gene has CDR1 SGHAT and CDR2 FQDESV (reference sequence). CDR3 nucleotide sequence: TGTGCCAGCAGCTTATTCGTACAGGGGGCGTTTGGCTACGCCTTC. Translated, it gives CASSLFVQGAFGYAF.

This clonotype was detected a few times. The V and J genes are TRBV28 and TRBJ1-2; 9 bases fit TRBD1. CDR3 length equals 13 residues. CDR1 is MDHEN, CDR2 SYDVKM, per germline. J was trimmed by 5 bases and V by 6 bases; bases with no gene match: 4. This CDR3 reads CASRTGGPYGYTF. CDR3 bases: TGTGCCAGCAGGACAGGGGGTCCGTATGGCTACACCTTC.

The chain joins TRBV10-3 to TRBJ2-5, with D uncertain. Germline values: CDR1 ENHRY, CDR2 SYGVKD. The CDR3 contains 13 residues. V gave up 5 bases and J gave up 2 bases, with 9 bases separating them. CDR3 loop: CAISRSLQETQYF. CDR3 sequence (DNA): TGTGCCATCAGTCGCAGCTTACAAGAGACCCAGTACTTC.

The sample holds many counts of this clonotype. The genes are TRBV6-1 and TRBJ1-5, with D possibly matching TRBD1 (5 bases). The CDR3 extends over 15 amino acids. Looked up from germline, CDR1 is MNHNS and CDR2 is SASEGT. V lost 4 bases and J 6 bases, leaving 16 bases between the germline ends. The CDR3 here is CASSGWTIGGQPQHF. Here the CDR3 DNA reads TGTGCCAGCAGTGGGTGGACAATCGGAGGTCAGCCCCAGCATTTT.

The chain recombines TRBV29-1 with TRBJ2-1; no definite D call. The germline V and J ends were trimmed by 2 bases and 7 bases, with 15 bases remaining between them. Germline V lookup: CDR1 SQVTM, CDR2 ANQGSEA. CDR3 length: 14 residues. CDR3 in amino acids: CSVERAGRPNEQFF. The DNA of the CDR3 is TGCAGCGTTGAAAGGGCTGGGCGGCCTAATGAGCAGTTCTTC.

V gene TRBV2 combines with J gene TRBJ1-2; D not resolved. The V gene's germline CDR1 is SNHLY and CDR2 FYNNEI. V lost 5 bases to trimming and J lost 0 bases, with 7 bases between them. This CDR3 comprises 13 residues. For the CDR3, the DNA is TGTGCCAGCAGTACGATCGCTAACTATGGCTACACCTTC. It encodes CASSTIANYGYTF. Full variable domain (remainder filled in from reference TRBV2 and TRBJ1-2): EPEVTQTPSHQVTQMGQEVILRCVPISNHLYFYWYRQILGQKVEFLVSFYNNEISEKSEIFDDQFSVERPDGSNFTLKIRSTKLEDSAMYFCASSTIANYGYTFGSGTRLTVV.

This rearrangement joins TRBV3-1 to TRBJ1-2; 7 bases line up with TRBD1. Germline CDR1 reads LGHDT; CDR2 reads YNNKEL (reference sequence). The CDR3 is 14 residues long. J gave up 7 bases and V 4 bases, and 9 bases lay outside the gene matches. The CDR3 is CASSPGRTGGGYTF. CDR3 bases: TGTGCCAGCAGCCCCGGGCGGACAGGTGGTGGCTACACCTTC.

This clonotype has at least ten counts. The V call is TRBV20-1, the J call TRBJ1-1; a weak D match, TRBD1 (6 bases). The CDR3 length is 16 residues. Germline V gives CDR1 DFQATT, CDR2 SNEGSKA (reference sequence). Trimming removed 0 bases from V and 3 bases from J, with 17 bases in between. In DNA form, the CDR3 reads TGCAGTGCTAGAGACTACGCAGGGGCGGCGGACACTGAAGCTTTCTTT. It encodes CSARDYAGAADTEAFF.

For this clonotype: The conserved phenylalanine or tryptophan normally closing the CDR3 is absent here, so this likely arose from a read error. Because the CDR3's place on the DNA is in doubt, the DNA is left out and the CDR3 is given as listed by TCRdb. The chain uses TRBV19 and TRBJ1-6. The germline gives CDR1 LNHDA, CDR2 SQIVND (reference sequence). The CDR3 is 8 residues long, counting both termini. The chain's CDR3 is CASKSVNY.

This clonotype was observed at least ten times. The gene calls are TRBV7-2 and TRBJ1-2; D is unresolved. The length of the CDR3 is 15 residues. Trimming took 5 bases from V and 5 from J, leaving 18 bases between them. Germline assignment: CDR1 SGHTA and CDR2 FQGNSA. The CDR3 loop is CASSRINPGRYGYTF. CDR3 sequence (DNA): TGTGCCAGCAGCCGAATTAACCCCGGACGGTATGGCTACACCTTC.

This clonotype was observed a handful of times. The rearrangement uses TRBV25-1 and TRBJ2-1; D is unclear. V lost 2 bases and J lost 2, with 13 bases in between. The CDR3 totals 16 residues. The V gene's germline CDR1 is MGHDK and CDR2 SYGVNS. CDR3 in DNA: TGTGCCAGCAGTGAACTGGGCCTTACACCCTACAATGAGCAGTTCTTC. Translating gives CASSELGLTPYNEQFF.